One T cell receptor beta chain is described in this entry. What it binds is not known. V dropped 0 bases and J dropped 4 bases, with 10 bases sitting between them. The CDR3 has 14 residues. Germline V gene sequence: CDR1 SGDLS, CDR2 YYNGEE. The data derive from a study of neoadjuvant nivolumab and ipilimumab in lung cancer. Broader study findings: From pretherapy to surgery, tumor richness and clonality rose with dual therapy. TCR richness and clonality were higher in tumors than adjacent uninvolved lung. Pretherapy blood TCR richness correlated positively with resected tumor richness.

Assay used: immunoSEQ multiplex PCR; TCRdb lists only in-frame clones, some missing. Among 2,500 to 3,000 clones listed, 85% were seen once. Sample: tumor tissue, taken before neoadjuvant nivolumab, alone or with ipilimumab. The chain combines TRBV9 with TRBJ1-1; D call uncertain. The origin of this receptor is an adult with non-small cell lung cancer. CDR3 sequence (DNA): TGTGCCAGCAGCGTAGCGGGGATGGGCACTGAAGCTTTCTTT. Its translation is CASSVAGMGTEAFF.